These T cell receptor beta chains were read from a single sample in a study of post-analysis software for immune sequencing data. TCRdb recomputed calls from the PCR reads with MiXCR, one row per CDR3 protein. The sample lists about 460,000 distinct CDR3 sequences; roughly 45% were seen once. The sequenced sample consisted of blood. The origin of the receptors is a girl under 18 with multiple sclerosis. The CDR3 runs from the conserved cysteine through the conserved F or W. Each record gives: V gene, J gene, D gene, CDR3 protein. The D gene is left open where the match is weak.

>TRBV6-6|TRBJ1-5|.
CASMAGNNQPQHF
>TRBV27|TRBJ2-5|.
CASSLLGIQETQYF
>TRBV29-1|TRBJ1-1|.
CSVEGGENTEAFF
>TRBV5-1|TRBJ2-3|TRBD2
CASSPSGREAITDTQYF
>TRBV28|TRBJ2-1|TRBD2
CASSSLRLAASYNEQFF
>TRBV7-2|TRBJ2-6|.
CASSLVAGANVLTF
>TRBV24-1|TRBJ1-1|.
CATTDRTSEAFF
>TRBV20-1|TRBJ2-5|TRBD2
CSAVRMGLAGETQYF
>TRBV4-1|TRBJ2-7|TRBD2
CASSQDNLREGNFYEQYF
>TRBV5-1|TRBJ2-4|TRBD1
CASSLAKTGIKNIQYF
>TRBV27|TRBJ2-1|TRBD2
CASSTVAGRTHNEQFF
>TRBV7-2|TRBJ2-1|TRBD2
CASSLAGTREIYSYNEQFF
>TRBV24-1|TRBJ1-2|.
CATSDPNYGYTF
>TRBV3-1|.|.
CASSQDPGNYEQYF
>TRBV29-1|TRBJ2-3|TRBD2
CSVETGGVDTQYF
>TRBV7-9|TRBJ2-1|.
CASSPRGVEQFF
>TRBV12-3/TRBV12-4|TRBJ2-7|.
CASSPYSYGQYF
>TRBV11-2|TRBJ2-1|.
CASSLNPAYNEQFF
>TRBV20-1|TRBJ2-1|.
CSARGDWLSYNEQFF